This TCR beta chain was retrieved from a study of blood T cell repertoires in COVID-19. Study as a whole: Sources were T cells, B-cell-depleted T cells, or PBMCs; the material itself was cDNA or gDNA.

Original processing notes: Amplification from reference gene primers served as the basis for estimated nucleated cell counts. Only in-frame clones appear in the TCRdb table, and some are missing; sequencing was by immunoSEQ multiplex PCR. The D gene and trimming were derived from the DNA, and the V and J assignments and clone size from that table. This sample has approximately 250,000 clones; 75% to 95% occur once, and the top ten carry around 2.8%. This CDR3 comprises 16 residues. In germline, CDR1 is SGHDN, CDR2 FVKESK. V shed 1 base and J shed 2 bases, with 12 bases lying between them. Participants had their cohort set by participant-reported clinical history. A case of COVID-19 had been met by exposed participants within 2 weeks before study entry.

This clonotype was obtained from a middle-aged man who had been exposed to COVID-19. Sequencing used PBMCs or T cells enriched from blood (not recorded which). The rearrangement links TRBV14 to TRBJ2-1, with D unclear. In DNA, the CDR3 is TGTGCCAGCAGCCAAGGTTTGGTTATAGCCTACAATGAGCAGTTCTTC. Its protein product is CASSQGLVIAYNEQFF.